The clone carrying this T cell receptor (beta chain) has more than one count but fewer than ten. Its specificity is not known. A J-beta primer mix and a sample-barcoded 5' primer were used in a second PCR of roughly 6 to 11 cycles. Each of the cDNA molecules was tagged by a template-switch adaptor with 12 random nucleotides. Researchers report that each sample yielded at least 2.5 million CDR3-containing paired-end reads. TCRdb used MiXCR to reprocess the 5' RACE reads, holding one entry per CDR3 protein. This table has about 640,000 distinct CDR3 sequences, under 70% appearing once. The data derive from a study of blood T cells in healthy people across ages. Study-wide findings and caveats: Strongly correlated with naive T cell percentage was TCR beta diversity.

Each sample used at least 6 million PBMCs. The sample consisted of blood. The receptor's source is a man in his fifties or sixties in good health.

In nucleotides, the CDR3 is TGTGCCAGCAGCCAGGAAGACAGGGGAAGAGAAAAACTGTTTTTT. Translation: CASSQEDRGREKLFF. The chain joins TRBV3-1 to TRBJ1-4, with 8 bases fitting TRBD1. Per germline, CDR1 LGHDT and CDR2 YNNKEL (reference sequence). V shed 3 bases and J 8 bases; nucleotides not matched to a gene: 8. This CDR3 contains 15 residues.